Each of the 3 T cell receptor beta chains below was sequenced from the same sample in a study of a mutant IDH1 vaccine in newly diagnosed glioma. No cognate antigen is known for these TCRs. Described time point: week 5, during vaccination. With topical imiquimod, each dose of the vaccine consisted of 300 ug of mutant IDH1 20-mer peptide. Profiled with immunoSEQ multiplex PCR; TCRdb holds only in-frame clones, not every one. In the table there are 45,000 to 60,000 clones, 78% of which are singletons. This specimen consisted of PBMCs, obtained from a glioma patient whose treatment included an IDH1 peptide vaccine. All receptors derive from a man in his fifties or sixties with glioma.

This clone was seen more than once but under ten times. This sequence joins TRBV18 and TRBJ2-7; 10 bases line up with TRBD1. Germline CDR1 reads KGHSH; CDR2 reads LQKENI. This CDR3 is 15 amino acids long. Trimming cost V 3 bases and J 3 bases; bases outside gene matches: 5. The CDR3 DNA reads TGTGCCAGCTCACCCGGGACAGGGGCTCACTACGAGCAGTACTTC. The encoded protein is CASSPGTGAHYEQYF.

The V call is TRBV6-1, the J call TRBJ1-5, with D unresolved. The CDR3 is 15 amino acids. Germline V gene lookup returns CDR1 MNHNS and CDR2 SASEGT. Trimming took 2 bases from V and 6 from J, leaving 14 bases between them. The CDR3 sequence: CASSEPQRVPQPQHF. CDR3 coding DNA: TGTGCCAGCAGTGAACCCCAGAGGGTCCCTCAGCCCCAGCATTTT.

This CDR3 reads CASSTRRGGRDEQFF. In nucleotides, the CDR3 is TGTGCCAGCAGTACGCGTCGGGGAGGTCGGGATGAGCAGTTCTTC. The chain couples TRBV6-5 to TRBJ2-1; weak D call: TRBD2 (6 bases). The CDR3 has 15 residues. The V gene lost 5 bases and the J gene lost 8 bases, with 19 bases spanning the gap. CDR1 MNHEY and CDR2 SVGAGI come from the germline V gene.